What follows are 22 T cell receptor beta chains derived from one specimen sequenced in a study of shared clonotypes between healthy human individuals. TCRdb's copy holds only in-frame clones and misses some; the assay was immunoSEQ multiplex PCR. There are some 2 million clones in the sample; 85% to 95% occur only once, and 0.1% to 0.15% lies in the top ten. The sequencing input was naive CD4+ T cells sorted from blood. The subset is: CD45RA+ positively selected. Source of these receptors: a young man in good health.

The rearrangement links TRBV2 to TRBJ2-5, with D perhaps TRBD1 or TRBD2 (5 bases each). The CDR3 has 12 amino acids. CDR1 and CDR2 from the germline V gene are SNHLY and FYNNEI. V was shortened by 6 bases and J by 5 bases, with 10 bases between the two germline ends. The CDR3 region has the DNA TGTGCCAGCAGAGGGACCCGGGAGACCCAGTACTTC. It encodes CASRGTRETQYF. The entire variable domain, with the rest obtained from reference TRBV2 and TRBJ2-5, is as follows: EPEVTQTPSHQVTQMGQEVILRCVPISNHLYFYWYRQILGQKVEFLVSFYNNEISEKSEIFDDQFSVERPDGSNFTLKIRSTKLEDSAMYFCASRGTRETQYFGPGTRLLVL.

The rearrangement links TRBV6-5 to TRBJ2-1; TRBD2 is a possible D gene (5 bases). CDR3 size: 14 residues. The V gene's germline CDR1 is MNHEY and CDR2 SVGAGI. Trimming cost V 3 bases and J 9 bases, with 15 bases left between them. The CDR3 DNA reads as TGTGCCAGCAGTTATGACGGGCTCCGGGGTGAGCAGTTCTTC. It specifies CASSYDGLRGEQFF.

This chain's CDR3 is CASSPNWPADTQYF. In DNA, the CDR3 is TGTGCCAGCAGCCCTAACTGGCCGGCAGATACGCAGTATTTT. The chain employs TRBV6-5 and TRBJ2-3; no definite D call. Germline values: CDR1 MNHEY, CDR2 SVGAGI. With 6 bases removed from V and 4 bases from J, the gap between germline ends came to 14 bases. CDR3 size: 14 residues.

The V and J genes are TRBV30 and TRBJ2-7; D is possibly TRBD2 (6 bases). Trimming left V 2 bases short and J 2 bases short, with 13 bases between. Germline lookup yields CDR1 GTSNPN and CDR2 SVGIG (reference sequence). CDR3 length: 14 amino acids. The CDR3 region is CAWSPGTPAYEQYF. The CDR3 DNA follows: TGTGCCTGGAGTCCGGGGACTCCCGCCTACGAGCAGTACTTC.

V usage is TRBV9 and J usage is TRBJ2-3; 10 positions match TRBD2. This CDR3 has 15 amino acids. The germline V gene has CDR1 SGDLS and CDR2 YYNGEE. The V gene end was trimmed by 5 bases and the J gene end by 1 base; junction bases not matched to a gene: 4. CDR3 sequence: CASSYGLAGTDTQYF. In DNA, the CDR3 is TGTGCCAGCAGTTATGGACTAGCGGGCACAGATACGCAGTATTTT.

This clone was seen at least ten times. The chain carries TRBV1 and TRBJ2-3; the DNA was not used to check the table's D call, TRBD2. TRBV1 is flagged as a pseudogene. The CDR3 is 18 amino acids. CDR3 sequence (DNA): TGCACCAGCAGCCAAGATTCAGCTGCGACTAGCCCCACAGATACGCAGTATTTT. Its protein product is CTSSQDSAATSPTDTQYF.

The chain has TRBV28 and TRBJ2-7; D may correspond to TRBD1 or TRBD2 (5 bases each). CDR3 length equals 15 residues. Trimming took off 3 bases at V and 2 bases at J, with 14 bases between the two ends. Germline V gene lookup returns CDR1 MDHEN and CDR2 SYDVKM. CDR3 nucleotides: TGTGCCAGCAGTTTCATGGGACGGATAACCTACGAGCAGTACTTC. Translated: CASSFMGRITYEQYF.

The table lists this clone with a few counts. Other nucleotide sequences in the sample specify the same CDR3. The chain employs TRBV14 and TRBJ1-2; the D is unclear. Germline CDR1 is SGHDN and CDR2 is FVKESK. The CDR3 is made up of 12 amino acids. V lost 2 bases to trimming and J lost 2 bases, with 3 bases between them. The CDR3 region is CASSQQNYGYTF. DNA of the CDR3: TGTGCCAGCAGCCAACAGAACTATGGCTACACCTTC.

This rearrangement joins TRBV27 to TRBJ1-4, with D uncertain. The CDR3 loop spans 13 amino acids. CDR1 and CDR2 (germline): MNHEY, SMNVEV (reference sequence). V was clipped by 7 bases and J by 0 bases, with 6 bases between them. DNA of the CDR3: TGTGCCAGCACCCGATCAACTAATGAAAAACTGTTTTTT. This gives the protein CASTRSTNEKLFF.

The chain uses TRBV19 and TRBJ2-4, with a possible D match to TRBD1 (6 bases). Trimming removed 9 bases from V and 0 bases from J, with 12 bases in between. The CDR3 is 14 amino acids. Germline-derived CDR1 and CDR2 are LNHDA and SQIVND (reference sequence). This CDR3 is CASRDRLAKNIQYF. In DNA, the CDR3 is TGTGCCAGCAGAGACAGGTTAGCCAAAAACATTCAGTACTTC.

The chain employs TRBV18 and TRBJ2-7; TRBD1 matches 11 bases. The CDR3 is 15 amino acids. The V and J ends lost 1 base and 5 bases, in that order; junction bases with no gene match: 4. CDR1 is KGHSH and CDR2 is LQKENI in the germline V gene. As DNA, the CDR3 is TGTGCCAGCTCACCACGGGACAGGGGGACAAACGAGCAGTACTTC. Translation: CASSPRDRGTNEQYF.

To note about this clone: A read error may be the cause here, since a much bigger clone is one base away. The CDR3 is CASSPGTDILTYEQYF. For the CDR3, the DNA is TGTGCCAGCAGCCCAGGGACAGACATTCTAACCTACGAGCAGTACTTC. The gene calls are TRBV13 and TRBJ2-7, with TRBD1 matching over 7 bases. The CDR3 sequence is 16 residues long. Trimming took 5 bases from V and 2 from J; bases not matched to a gene: 12. CDR1 and CDR2 (germline): PRHDT, FYEKMQ (reference sequence).

J is TRBJ1-2 and V is TRBV15; D gene ambiguous. Germline V gene lookup returns CDR1 LNHNV and CDR2 YYDKDF (reference sequence). The CDR3 is 15 residues long. The V end was cut by 0 bases, the J end by 5 bases, with 13 bases between. CDR3: CATSRDTGPTYGYTF. In nucleotides, the CDR3 is TGTGCCACCAGCAGAGATACCGGACCGACTTATGGCTACACCTTC. Looking up the rest from reference TRBV15 and TRBJ1-2 gives the full variable domain: DAMVIQNPRYQVTQFGKPVTLSCSQTLNHNVMYWYQQKSSQAPKLLFHYYDKDFNNEADTPDNFQSRRPNTSFCFLDIRSPGLGDTAMYLCATSRDTGPTYGYTFGSGTRLTVV.

The V and J genes are TRBV4-1 and TRBJ1-3; tentatively, D is TRBD1 (5 bases). The germline V gene encodes CDR1 MGHRA and CDR2 YSYEKL. This CDR3 has 16 amino acids. V lost 1 base to trimming and J lost 1 base, with 11 bases between them. CDR3 nucleotides: TGCGCCAGCAGCCAAGTTTCGACAGTGTCTGGAAACACCATATATTTT. Protein product: CASSQVSTVSGNTIYF.

This clone was seen just once. This chain joins TRBV30 and TRBJ2-3; TRBD2 matches 9 bases. The CDR3 is 16 residues long. CDR1 is GTSNPN, CDR2 SVGIG, per germline (reference sequence). Trimming removed 0 bases from V and 4 bases from J; junction bases left unmatched: 8. DNA of the CDR3: TGTGCCTGGAGTGTTGATGTTAGCGGGAGAGCAGATACGCAGTATTTT. Translating gives CAWSVDVSGRADTQYF.

In its sample, this clone was seen once. DNA of the CDR3: TGTGCCAGCTCACTAGGACGTTCAAATTCACCCCTCCACTTT. Protein: CASSLGRSNSPLHF. The chain carries TRBV18 and TRBJ1-6; D is undetermined. Germline loops: CDR1 KGHSH, CDR2 LQKENI. The CDR3 runs 14 residues. V was cut by 4 bases and J by 7 bases, with 11 bases left in between. The full variable domain, in which reference TRBV18 and TRBJ1-6 provide the parts outside the CDR3, is NAGVMQNPRHLVRRRGQEARLRCSPMKGHSHVYWYRQLPEEGLKFMVYLQKENIIDESGMPKERFSAEFPKEGPSILRIQQVVRGDSAAYFCASSLGRSNSPLHFGNGTRLTVT.

The chain employs TRBV15 and TRBJ1-2; the D is unclear. The CDR3 has 13 amino acids. The V gene lost 1 base and the J gene lost 3 bases, with 6 bases spanning the gap. Germline CDR1 reads LNHNV; CDR2 reads YYDKDF (reference sequence). The CDR3 reads CATSRVRYYGYTF. For the CDR3, the DNA is TGTGCCACCAGCAGAGTTCGGTACTATGGCTACACCTTC. The whole variable domain, filled in from reference TRBV15 and TRBJ1-2, reads DAMVIQNPRYQVTQFGKPVTLSCSQTLNHNVMYWYQQKSSQAPKLLFHYYDKDFNNEADTPDNFQSRRPNTSFCFLDIRSPGLGDTAMYLCATSRVRYYGYTFGSGTRLTVV.

V and J are TRBV5-4 and TRBJ1-6; 12 bases are shared with TRBD1. In germline, CDR1 is SGHNT, CDR2 YYREEE (reference sequence). This CDR3 contains 16 residues. Trimming took 5 bases from V and 9 from J; bases not matched to a gene: 9. CDR3 sequence (DNA): TGTGCCAGCAGTCCCCACCCGGGACAGGGGGCTTCACCCCTCCACTTT. As protein: CASSPHPGQGASPLHF.

The chain uses TRBV11-3 and TRBJ2-3; TRBD2 matches at 15 bases. Germline V gene sequence: CDR1 SGHNT, CDR2 YENEEA. V was clipped by 5 bases and J by 0 bases; unmatched bases: 3. CDR3 size: 17 residues. CDR3 coding DNA: TGTGCCAGCAGCCCAGGGACTAGCGGGGGGAGCACAGATACGCAGTATTTT. Protein sequence: CASSPGTSGGSTDTQYF.

V is TRBV5-1 and J is TRBJ1-2; 10 bases agree with TRBD1. Germline CDR1 reads SGHRS; CDR2 reads YFSETQ. This CDR3 is 15 amino acids long. Germline trimming cut 4 bases from V and 8 bases from J; bases unmatched to any gene: 11. CDR3 sequence: CASSPWGGQGVGYTF. The CDR3 DNA reads TGCGCCAGCAGCCCATGGGGCGGACAGGGGGTCGGCTACACCTTC.

The chain combines TRBV18 with TRBJ2-1, with D perhaps matching TRBD2 (5 bases). Trimming removed 0 bases from V and 8 bases from J, with 14 bases in between. Germline lookup yields CDR1 KGHSH and CDR2 LQKENI. The CDR3 runs 15 residues. For the CDR3, the DNA is TGTGCCAGCTCACCACCTGGACGGGGTTGGGATGAGCAGTTCTTC. Its translation is CASSPPGRGWDEQFF. Based on the CDR3 plus reference TRBV18 and TRBJ2-1, the full variable domain is NAGVMQNPRHLVRRRGQEARLRCSPMKGHSHVYWYRQLPEEGLKFMVYLQKENIIDESGMPKERFSAEFPKEGPSILRIQQVVRGDSAAYFCASSPPGRGWDEQFFGPGTRLTVL.

This clone was seen a single time. The chain uses TRBV4-1 and TRBJ2-7; 13 bases fit TRBD2. CDR1 and CDR2 (germline): MGHRA, YSYEKL. J lost 2 bases, V lost 5 bases, and 6 bases had no gene match. The CDR3 consists of 16 residues. CDR3 in amino acids: CASSAPTSGGTYEQYF. The CDR3 nucleotides read TGCGCCAGCAGCGCCCCGACTAGCGGGGGGACCTACGAGCAGTACTTC.